One and the same sample provided the 6 T cell receptor beta chains below, sequenced in a study of T cells after somatic rescue of genetic block (dated by TCRdb to 2020 to 2022). The library was obtained by the immunoSEQ multiplex PCR assay. This immuneACCESS table, as held by TCRdb, lists in-frame sequences with V and J called but not all clones. Of the missing ones, under half trace to an unresolved V gene in checked studies; the others have no known cause. This sample holds roughly 92,000 clones; around 89% were observed only once. The top ten clones comprise under 2% of the sample. Sequenced: peripheral blood mononuclear cells (PBMCs). These receptors were collected from a woman under 30.

The chain has TRBV30 and TRBJ2-7, with D unresolved. The CDR3 contains 14 residues. The germline gives CDR1 GTSNPN, CDR2 SVGIG (reference sequence). Trimming took 0 bases from V and 4 from J, leaving 13 bases between them. The CDR3 is CAWSVSGRKYEQYF. CDR3 in DNA: TGTGCCTGGAGTGTCTCTGGCAGGAAGTACGAGCAGTACTTC.

The chain combines TRBV5-6 with TRBJ2-3; D remains ambiguous. Germline CDR1 SGHDT, CDR2 YYEEEE. CDR3 size: 14 residues. V lost 0 bases to trimming and J lost 0 bases, with 5 bases between them. DNA for the CDR3: TGTGCCAGCAGCTTGGCCAGTAGCACAGATACGCAGTATTTT. Its protein is CASSLASSTDTQYF.

The chain carries TRBV7-9 and TRBJ2-1; D ambiguous. Looked up from germline, CDR1 is SEHNR and CDR2 is FQNEAQ (reference sequence). This CDR3 is built from 14 residues. V lost 5 bases and J lost 9, with 17 bases in between. As DNA, the CDR3 is TGTGCCAGCAGCGGCCGGGCCCCTACCAGTGAGCAGTTCTTC. Translated: CASSGRAPTSEQFF.

This sequence joins TRBV29-1 and TRBJ2-3; 9 bases are shared with TRBD2. Germline CDR1 and CDR2: SQVTM and ANQGSEA. The V segment lost 1 base and the J segment 0 bases; nucleotides outside the gene matches: 2. The CDR3 is 15 amino acids. CDR3 loop: CSVEASGTSTDTQYF. Here the CDR3 DNA reads TGCAGCGTTGAAGCTAGCGGGACCAGCACAGATACGCAGTATTTT.

The chain uses TRBV27 and TRBJ2-1; TRBD2 matches at 10 bases. Trimming cost V 2 bases and J 2 bases; bases outside gene matches: 9. CDR1 and CDR2 (germline): MNHEY, SMNVEV (reference sequence). This CDR3 comprises 18 residues. The CDR3 sequence: CASSLSLAGASAYNEQFF. The CDR3 bases are TGTGCCAGCAGTTTAAGTCTAGCGGGAGCCTCCGCCTACAATGAGCAGTTCTTC.

This chain links TRBV11-3 with TRBJ2-1; 9 bases agree with TRBD1. The ends lost 2 bases at V and 3 bases at J; junction bases unmatched: 2. Germline values: CDR1 SGHNT, CDR2 YENEEA. The CDR3 covers 15 residues. The CDR3 spells CASSLTDRGYNEQFF. The CDR3, as DNA: TGTGCCAGCAGCTTAACGGACAGGGGCTACAATGAGCAGTTCTTC.